This T cell receptor beta chain is drawn from a study of CD4 T cells in relation to SARS-CoV-2 and coronaviruses. Study observations and caveats: About 65% of donors had memory CD4+ clonotypes crossrecognizing SARS-CoV-2 and common cold coronavirus spike. Samples before the pandemic and after infection were not matched within any donor.

Unexposed donor CD4+ T cells date from about 2011-2019, before the COVID-19 pandemic. The cells were cultured for about ten days before CD4+ T cells were isolated. Testing used SARS-CoV-2 S/N and four cold-coronavirus spikes on unexposed-donor CD4+ T cells, cells permitting. As concerns this clone: Its antigen remains unidentified.

V dropped 4 bases and J dropped 4 bases, with 9 bases sitting between them. Germline V lookup: CDR1 SGHKS, CDR2 YYEKEE (reference sequence). The CDR3 runs to 13 residues. Here immunoSEQ multiplex PCR was the method, and the copy in TCRdb shows in-frame clones only, minus some. There are fewer than 15,000 clones in the sample; more than 75% occur only once, and around 13% lies in the top ten. The gene calls are TRBV5-5 and TRBJ2-1; D uncertain. The sample comprised CD4+ T cells from PBMCs, cultured in vitro. The source of this sequence is a human donor in good health. The CDR3 sequence is CASSPTPYNEQFF. CDR3 DNA: TGTGCCAGCAGCCCGACACCGTACAATGAGCAGTTCTTC.